Presented here are 18 T cell receptor beta chains from one specimen sequenced in a study of T cells in Graves' hyperthyroidism and ophthalmopathy. Amplified TCR beta CDR3 regions derived from RNA transcripts. The HTBI primer set served for first-round RT-PCR of the TCR CDR3. MiXCR, applied by TCRdb to the multiplex PCR reads, yields one record per CDR3 protein. The sample lists some 550,000 distinct CDR3 sequences, about 16% occurring once. Sequencing was performed on blood. The receptors stem from a woman aged 40 to 55 with Graves' ophthalmopathy.

In its sample, this clonotype was seen a few times. The chain has TRBV7-9 and TRBJ2-7; 13 positions agree with TRBD2. Germline CDR1 is SEHNR and CDR2 is FQNEAQ (reference sequence). The CDR3 consists of 16 residues. Trimming at V came to 3 bases and at J to 6 bases, leaving 8 bases not matched to a gene. As DNA, the CDR3 is TGTGCCAGCAGCTTGCCCGGGACTAGCGGGGTAGGCGAGCAGTACTTC. Protein: CASSLPGTSGVGEQYF. Filled out from reference TRBV7-9 and TRBJ2-7, the complete variable domain reads DTGVSQNPRHKITKRGQNVTFRCDPISEHNRLYWYRQTLGQGPEFLTYFQNEAQLEKSRLLSDRFSAERPKGSFSTLEIQRTEQGDSAMYLCASSLPGTSGVGEQYFGPGTRLTVT.

With regard to this clonotype: Being one base from a much bigger clone, this may be a read error. The rearrangement links TRBV6-1 to TRBJ1-5, with a possible D match to TRBD1 (5 bases). Germline values: CDR1 MNHNS, CDR2 SASEGT. The length of the CDR3 is 15 residues. Written as DNA, the CDR3 is TGTGCCAGCAGCGGACAAACGAATAGCAATCGGCCCCAGCATTTT. Translation: CASSGQTNSNRPQHF.

This clonotype was seen ten or more times. The gene calls are TRBV20-1 and TRBJ2-7, with 11 bases fitting TRBD2. Germline CDR1 DFQATT, CDR2 SNEGSKA (reference sequence). The CDR3 contains 15 residues. V lost 1 base and J lost 4; bases outside the gene matches: 6. The CDR3 sequence: CSARVTSGSAYEQYF. CDR3 DNA sequence: TGCAGTGCTAGAGTTACTAGCGGGAGCGCGTACGAGCAGTACTTC.

Notes on this clonotype: A clone one base away is much larger, so this may be a read error. The genes are TRBV29-1 and TRBJ2-3; no definite D call. V gave up 4 bases and J gave up 4 bases, with 12 bases separating them. Germline V gives CDR1 SQVTM, CDR2 ANQGSEA. The CDR3 totals 13 residues. CDR3 amino acids: CSVALRASDTQYF. CDR3 in DNA: TGCAGCGTTGCTCTTAGGGCCTCAGATACGCAGTATTTT.

This chain joins TRBV4-1 and TRBJ1-5; 7 bases are a match to TRBD1. V was clipped by 1 base and J by 4 bases; unmatched bases: 13. The CDR3 sequence is 18 residues long. Germline V gives CDR1 MGHRA, CDR2 YSYEKL. CDR3 sequence (DNA): TGCGCCAGCAGCCAAGGCCCGACGGGGACAGAGAGAAATCAGCCCCAGCATTTT. Translated: CASSQGPTGTERNQPQHF.

Here the CDR3 reads CASSGPGQGFEGYTF. The CDR3 coding sequence is TGTGCCAGCAGTGGACCGGGACAGGGGTTCGAGGGCTACACCTTC. The chain has TRBV6-4 and TRBJ1-2; 10 nucleotides align to TRBD1. V shed 4 bases and J 8 bases; nucleotides not matched to a gene: 10. CDR3 length equals 15 residues. Germline V gene sequence: CDR1 MRHNA, CDR2 SNTAGT.

In this sample, this clonotype turned up many times. This chain links TRBV3-1 with TRBJ2-5; 9 nucleotides match TRBD2. The V gene's germline CDR1 is LGHDT and CDR2 YNNKEL (reference sequence). The J segment lost 1 base and the V segment lost 1 base, leaving 10 bases of the junction unmatched. The length of the CDR3 is 18 residues. The CDR3 DNA is TGTGCCAGCAGCCAAGGAGTCGTCAGCGGGAGGCGCCAAGAGACCCAGTACTTC. It is translated as CASSQGVVSGRRQETQYF.

In this sample, this clonotype turned up many times. This chain joins TRBV19 and TRBJ1-1, with 7 nucleotides matching TRBD1. Unmatched junction bases numbered 11, after V lost 5 bases and J lost 5 bases. The V gene's germline CDR1 is LNHDA and CDR2 SQIVND (reference sequence). The CDR3 extends over 15 amino acids. The CDR3 is CASSYVGGGRTEAFF. The CDR3 DNA sequence: TGTGCCAGTAGTTACGTGGGAGGGGGCAGGACTGAAGCTTTCTTT. Full variable domain (outside the CDR3, taken from reference TRBV19 and TRBJ1-1): DGGITQSPKYLFRKEGQNVTLSCEQNLNHDAMYWYRQDPGQGLRLIYYSQIVNDFQKGDIAEGYSVSREKKESFPLTVTSAQKNPTAFYLCASSYVGGGRTEAFFGQGTRLTVV.

The V call is TRBV20-1, the J call TRBJ2-7; 11 bases match TRBD1. Per the germline V gene, CDR1 is DFQATT and CDR2 is SNEGSKA (reference sequence). V lost 3 bases, J lost 6 bases, and 13 bases stayed unmatched. The CDR3 is made up of 16 amino acids. The DNA of the CDR3 is TGCAGTGCTAGCAGTCCTGTTGGACAGGGGGCACCCGAGCAGTACTTC. This translates into CSASSPVGQGAPEQYF.

By its share, this clonotype is large. V is TRBV28 and J is TRBJ1-2; 11 bases fit TRBD1. The germline V gene encodes CDR1 MDHEN and CDR2 SYDVKM. The CDR3 extends over 15 amino acids. J was trimmed by 8 bases and V by 5 bases; bases with no gene match: 10. The CDR3 loop reads CASSVGQGAWGGYTF. Written as DNA, the CDR3 is TGTGCCAGCAGTGTTGGACAGGGGGCATGGGGCGGCTACACCTTC.

This clonotype was recorded many times. The rearrangement joins TRBV20-1 to TRBJ2-2, with 9 bases identical to TRBD1. This CDR3 is built from 16 residues. Unmatched junction bases numbered 10, after V lost 2 bases and J lost 6 bases. Germline-derived CDR1 and CDR2 are DFQATT and SNEGSKA (reference sequence). CDR3 coding DNA: TGCAGTGCTAGAAAGACCCACAGGGGGCGGTCCGGGGAGCTGTTTTTT. Translation gives CSARKTHRGRSGELFF.

There are many counts of this clonotype. V usage is TRBV13 and J usage is TRBJ2-2; D not resolved. The V and J ends lost 4 bases and 7 bases respectively, with 7 bases between them. CDR1 is PRHDT, CDR2 FYEKMQ, per germline (reference sequence). The CDR3 is 12 amino acids. In DNA form, the CDR3 reads TGTGCCAGCAGCTCTCTGGGCGGGGAGCTGTTTTTT. This sequence encodes CASSSLGGELFF.

This clonotype was seen ten or more times. V usage is TRBV11-2 and J usage is TRBJ2-1, with a tentative D call TRBD1 (6 bases). The CDR3 sequence is 16 residues long. Trimming left V 0 bases short and J 8 bases short, with 17 bases between. The V gene's germline CDR1 is SGHAT and CDR2 FQNNGV. CDR3 sequence reads: CASSLDFAPAGDEQFF. The CDR3 nucleotides read TGTGCCAGCAGCTTAGATTTCGCCCCCGCAGGGGATGAGCAGTTCTTC. The whole variable domain, filled in from reference TRBV11-2 and TRBJ2-1, reads EAGVAQSPRYKIIEKRQSVAFWCNPISGHATLYWYQQILGQGPKLLIQFQNNGVVDDSQLPKDRFSAERLKGVDSTLKIQPAKLEDSAVYLCASSLDFAPAGDEQFFGPGTRLTVL.

There are a few counts of this clonotype. The chain recombines TRBV5-1 with TRBJ2-6; D gene unclear. The length of the CDR3 is 15 residues. The V and J ends lost 4 bases and 2 bases respectively, with 10 bases between them. The germline CDR1 and CDR2 sequences are SGHRS and YFSETQ. CDR3: CASSVDNPGANVLTF. The CDR3 nucleotides are TGCGCCAGCAGCGTTGACAATCCTGGGGCCAACGTCCTGACTTTC.

Worth noting for this clonotype: A read error is possible here, since a much larger clone lies one base away. This CDR3 reads CASSLLRVANEQLF. The DNA for the CDR3 is TGCGCCAGCAGCTTGCTCAGGGTGGCCAATGAGCAGCTCTTC. The chain is built from TRBV5-1 and TRBJ2-1; D is perhaps TRBD1 (5 bases). This CDR3 has 14 amino acids. The germline CDR1 and CDR2 sequences are SGHRS and YFSETQ.

This rearrangement joins TRBV28 to TRBJ2-5; 10 nucleotides align to TRBD1. This CDR3 is built from 16 residues. Per germline, CDR1 MDHEN and CDR2 SYDVKM. Unmatched junction bases numbered 11, after V lost 5 bases and J lost 5 bases. This CDR3 reads CASSPSIGTGEETQYF. In nucleotides, the CDR3 is TGTGCCAGCAGTCCATCCATAGGGACAGGGGAGGAGACCCAGTACTTC.

The chain has TRBV7-9 and TRBJ1-1; D call uncertain. CDR1 and CDR2 from the germline V gene are SEHNR and FQNEAQ (reference sequence). This CDR3 comprises 14 residues. V was clipped by 3 bases and J by 0 bases, with 8 bases between them. The chain's CDR3 is CASSLGSMNTEAFF. CDR3 nucleotide sequence: TGTGCCAGCAGCTTGGGCAGTATGAACACTGAAGCTTTCTTT.

There are a few counts of this clonotype. This sequence joins TRBV7-9 and TRBJ2-2; 11 bases map to TRBD2. With V trimmed by 4 bases and J by 4 bases, 11 bases remained unmatched. The CDR3 runs 18 residues. From germline, CDR1 is SEHNR and CDR2 FQNEAQ (reference sequence). This CDR3 is CASSSTSGTSGGTGELFF. The DNA of the CDR3 is TGTGCCAGCAGCTCCACCTCCGGGACTAGCGGCGGCACCGGGGAGCTGTTTTTT.